Included here is one T cell receptor beta chain sequence, with context. The data derive from a study of OX40 agonist ivuxolimab in advanced cancers. In the study overall: A male proportion of more than 75% was recorded, with mean age roughly 60 years and range roughly 23 to 85.

Clones were read by immunoSEQ multiplex PCR, and TCRdb kept only the in-frame ones, dropping some. The data hold 75,000 to 80,000 clones, with around 82% observed a single time. The sequences come from CD4+ or CD8+ T cells sorted from blood, collected in a trial of the OX40 agonist ivuxolimab. The TCR comes from an adult with an advanced solid tumor such as melanoma, head and neck, liver or kidney cancer.

The chain's CDR3 is CASSLAAKELGETQYF. The CDR3 DNA is TGTGCCAGCAGCTTAGCAGCAAAGGAGTTAGGAGAGACCCAGTACTTC. The chain has TRBV7-6 and TRBJ2-5; D gene unclear. The CDR3 runs 16 residues. The V gene lost 0 bases and the J gene lost 4 bases, with 15 bases spanning the gap. Per germline, CDR1 SGHVS and CDR2 FNYEAQ. The full variable domain, its missing parts supplied by reference TRBV7-6 and TRBJ2-5, is GAGVSQSPRYKVTKRGQDVALRCDPISGHVSLYWYRQALGQGPEFLTYFNYEAQQDKSGLPNDRFSAERPEGSISTLTIQRTEQRDSAMYRCASSLAAKELGETQYFGPGTRLLVL.